This paragraph covers one T cell receptor beta chain sequence. Its antigen target is currently unknown. No qualities accompany the bases; no much larger clone lies one base away. The CDR3 starts with the cysteine, ends with the phenylalanine, and has 14 residues. The entry retains the CDR3 DNA only, 42 bases that are in frame from base 1. V lost 8 bases and J lost 7 bases, and the count of bases not matched to a germline gene is 9. The germline V gene provides CDR1 SQVTM and CDR2 ANQGSEA. The library relied on PCR. TCRdb names Illumina HiSeq 2500 as the instrument used. To reduce PCR and sequencing biases, unique molecular identifiers were incorporated into the TCR beta cDNA libraries. Some 500,000 cDNA molecules were obtained for every 1 to 10 million input T cells, so each molecule roughly corresponded to one T cell. The patient libraries were prepared and sequenced with the same protocol used for the earlier healthy control dataset. Within a given batch, samples were prepared together, multiplexed and sequenced on the same HiSeq lane. Per the authors' processing: MIGEC handled the raw barcoded reads, throwing out single-read molecular identifier groups before consensus assembly and CDR3 extraction. Clonotype tables were post-analysed with VDJtools, normalizing diversity by down-sampling all datasets to the smallest sample size. To correct batch-related cross-sample contamination, repertoire overlap clustering matched CDR3 amino acid sequences but not nucleotide sequences. TCRdb passed the public sequencing reads through fastp at Q25 and MiXCR, retaining productive beta sequences. Every distinct CDR3 protein forms one entry, paired with its most common genes and DNA. These V and J calls are TCRdb output, not the study's own analysis. Present in this sample are around 400,000 distinct CDR3 sequences, approximately 39% of which were seen just once. The ten largest clones represent under 9% of the sample.

To demonstrate the VDJtools post-analysis software, the study profiled TCR beta repertoires from the peripheral blood of about 13 young patients with multiple sclerosis. The multiple sclerosis patients were children and adolescents between about 6 and 15 years of age. This specimen comes from a study of post-analysis software for immune sequencing data (dated by TCRdb to the mid-2010s). Some background on the complete study: Relapsing-remitting, secondary progressive and progressive-relapsing multiple sclerosis were recorded as disease courses, and subtype annotation was lacking for some patients. The patient repertoires were set against 11 previously published healthy control repertoires from donors whose ages ranged from roughly 6 to 26 years. A subset of samples was prepared in parallel using single-end sample barcoding, then pooled and co-amplified after Illumina adapter ligation.

Points the paper makes about the study in general: Significantly higher frequencies in patients than in controls were found for a handful of TRBV segments, including TRBV5-6, TRBV5-1 and TRBV20-1. Direct clustering with F measure revealed strong co-clustering of samples prepared in the same batch, which led to a batch-effect correction. Significantly lower normalized Chao1 diversity was found in multiple sclerosis patients than in controls, suggesting substantial peripheral T-cell clonal expansion. The multiple sclerosis patient group was slightly younger than the control group.

Sequencing used blood. In this chain, TRBV29-1 is recombined with TRBJ2-1; 12 junctional bases match TRBD2. This receptor was taken from a girl aged 2 to 9 with multiple sclerosis. Read as DNA, the sequence is TGCAGCACCCCGACTAGCGGGAGAGGGAATGAGCAGTTCTTC. The resulting protein is CSTPTSGRGNEQFF.